A single sample gave rise to the 3 T cell receptor beta chains below, sequenced in a study of T cell repertoires in cytomegalovirus infection. TCRdb re-derived calls from the reads in MiXCR, one entry per CDR3 protein. The profile shows about 250,000 distinct CDR3 sequences, about 5.9% of them singletons. Specimen: PBMCs. Receptors originate from a human donor in good health (CMV status not recorded). Some clones in this sample may be carry-over from other donors' samples.

This clonotype was counted at least ten times. This rearrangement joins TRBV10-3 to TRBJ2-1; 10 bases line up with TRBD2. The V and J ends lost 3 bases and 4 bases, in that order; junction bases with no gene match: 3. The CDR3 loop spans 15 amino acids. Germline loops: CDR1 ENHRY, CDR2 SYGVKD. CDR3 residues: CAISEDSGGYNEQFF. DNA for the CDR3: TGTGCCATCAGTGAAGATAGCGGGGGGTACAATGAGCAGTTCTTC.

This clonotype was recorded a few times. This chain connects TRBV18 to TRBJ1-1; TRBD1 might be the D (5 bases). The germline V and J ends were trimmed by 1 base and 1 base, with 16 bases remaining between them. Germline V lookup: CDR1 KGHSH, CDR2 LQKENI. The CDR3 is 17 amino acids. CDR3 protein: CASSPRYALGANTEAFF. CDR3 bases: TGTGCCAGCTCACCACGCTACGCCCTAGGGGCGAACACTGAAGCTTTCTTT.

This clonotype was detected many times. The rearrangement joins TRBV28 to TRBJ2-3; tentative D call: TRBD1 (6 bases). The V end lost 6 bases, the J end lost 5 bases, and 15 bases lay between the germline ends. CDR1 and CDR2 (germline): MDHEN, SYDVKM. The CDR3 has 14 residues. Written as DNA, the CDR3 is TGTGCCAGCAGGTGGACAGCTCCGATAGATACGCAGTATTTT. This codes for CASRWTAPIDTQYF.